This TCR beta chain emerged from a study of regulatory T cells in long-lasting Graves disease. This clonotype was counted at least ten times. The TCR beta library used iRepertoire HTBI primers with Arm-PCR amplification of CDR3. MiXCR, applied by TCRdb to the multiplex PCR reads, yields one record per CDR3 protein. The repertoire holds some 250,000 distinct CDR3 sequences, with approximately 18% as singletons. Time point: newly diagnosed GD, antithyroid drugs for less than 3 months. The TCR library was made from RNA that had been extracted from PBMCs in TRIzol. These data also formed part of another study, on T cells in Graves' hyperthyroidism and ophthalmopathy. Turning to that study: Newly diagnosed hyperthyroidism, duration under 2 months, in patients aged 18 to 65.

The sequencing here drew on peripheral blood mononuclear cells (PBMCs), taken at new diagnosis, from a patient treated with antithyroid drugs. The receptor was derived from a woman aged 30 to 39 with Graves disease.

The chain's CDR3 is CASSLAGRNIQYF. CDR3 bases: TGTGCCAGCTCACTGGCTGGGCGAAACATTCAGTACTTC. The rearrangement uses TRBV18 and TRBJ2-4; D unclear. The V gene's germline CDR1 is KGHSH and CDR2 LQKENI. The ends were cut back, 4 bases at V and 6 bases at J, with 10 bases in the middle. This CDR3 region has 13 residues.